This entry concerns a single T cell receptor (beta chain). This clone was detected a few times. Its antigen is still unknown. Base-call qualities are not available, and no considerably larger clone is one nucleotide away. This specimen comes from a study of the immune and genomic landscape of osteosarcoma (dated by TCRdb to the early 2020s). The study in broad terms: The overall cohort included a few dozen pediatric and adult patients with high-grade osteosarcoma, and the median age at diagnosis was roughly 25 years (range about 5-85). A couple of samples from the same tumor site were contributed by each of three patients. The cohort was enriched for poor-risk disease, with 73% showing unfavorable pathologic response to standard therapy and around 70% deceased. TCR sequencing results were integrated with transcriptome, protein array and immunostaining data to characterize the osteosarcoma immunogenomic landscape. The goal of the study was to explain why immune checkpoint inhibitors show limited clinical activity in osteosarcoma. Patients in the overall cohort were roughly 60% male, and over 75% presented with localized disease at diagnosis. To define immunogenic potential, the study profiled osteosarcoma specimens using whole genome, RNA and T-cell receptor sequencing along with immunohistochemistry and reverse phase protein arrays. General findings and caveats noted by the study authors: Matched blood was collected from only a couple of patients, alongside the frozen tumor specimens. Sample size was not determined by any statistical method, because osteosarcoma is rare and all possible samples were collected. Although TCR productive clonality was higher in the immune-hot C3 cluster than in the cold C1 cluster, TCR productive clonality was still low overall. Productive TCR clonality was low overall, averaging around 0.082 with a maximum of roughly 0.3, suggesting limited T-cell clonal expansion. Clonality benchmarks were derived from external normal skin and healthy peripheral blood data rather than from matched normal tissue. In five cases, a single hyperexpanded clone dominated the repertoire, and each of these five cases had fewer than 100 T-cell clonotypes.

The ImmunoSEQ Assay (Adaptive Biotechnologies) was used to immunosequence the CDR3 regions of the TCR beta chain. As for the authors' bioinformatics: The ImmunoSEQ Analyzer platform was used to export TCRB rearrangements, read counts, read proportions and gene usage. T-cell clonality was calculated from productive rearrangements as 1 minus Pielou's evenness. In the clonal space homeostasis analysis, clonotypes were binned as rare, small, medium, large or hyperexpanded (0.01 to 1 of the repertoire). TCR productive clonality was compared across immune clusters C1, C2 and C3 using the Wilcoxon rank sum test. This immuneACCESS table, as held by TCRdb, lists in-frame sequences with V and J called but not all clones. Of the missing ones, under half trace to an unresolved V gene in checked studies; the others have no known cause. V and J calls and clone size come straight from that table; D and trimming were deduced from the DNA. The sample table contains about 5,100 clones; only one count was recorded for over 70% of them. 6.2% of the sample belongs to the ten largest clones.

Post-treatment primary, local recurrence and metastasis tumors from poor-prognosis patients were used as specimens. Relative to germline, V is 4 bases shorter and J is 6 bases shorter, with 16 bases between their ends. From its cysteine to its phenylalanine, the CDR3 spans 14 amino acids. This entry keeps only the CDR3 DNA: 42 bases, framed from base 1. In the germline V gene (reference sequence), CDR1 corresponds to LNHNV and CDR2 to YYDKDF. The sequence derives from a human donor with osteosarcoma. The sample was osteosarcoma tumor tissue from the lung. The chain employs TRBV15 and TRBJ2-7; TRBD1 might be the D gene, on 5 matching bases. The DNA reads as follows: TGTGCCACCAGCAAAGACAGATCTCGACGCGAGCAGTACTTC. This is translated as CATSKDRSRREQYF.